The 6 T cell receptor beta chains below come from one sample, sequenced in a study of cytomegalovirus exposure and HLA in healthy donors. It was with 60 Vbeta and 13 Jbeta primers that the PCR ran. Only in-frame clones appear in the TCRdb table, and some are missing; sequencing was by immunoSEQ multiplex PCR. Of some 180,000 clones listed, roughly 76% are singletons. The sequenced material came from PBMCs. The receptors were gathered from a male donor in good health and CMV-seronegative.

The chain uses TRBV10-3 and TRBJ2-1; perhaps TRBD2 as D (5 bases). The CDR3 covers 14 residues. Germline assignment: CDR1 ENHRY and CDR2 SYGVKD. V lost 8 bases and J 6 bases, leaving 17 bases between the germline ends. CDR3 nucleotides: TGTGCCATCCGCGACTACCTAGGACCCAATGAGCAGTTCTTC. The encoded protein is CAIRDYLGPNEQFF.

V usage is TRBV28 and J usage is TRBJ1-2, with D hard to call. CDR1 is MDHEN and CDR2 is SYDVKM in the germline V gene. Trimming removed 8 bases from V and 4 bases from J, with 8 bases in between. This CDR3 has 11 amino acids. CDR3 loop: CASSSFYGYTF. The CDR3, as DNA: TGTGCCAGCTCTTCTTTCTATGGCTACACCTTC.

This clone was seen only a few times. The chain uses TRBV5-1 and TRBJ1-3; 7 nucleotides match TRBD1. Germline lookup yields CDR1 SGHRS and CDR2 YFSETQ. The V segment lost 0 bases and the J segment 4 bases; nucleotides outside the gene matches: 10. This CDR3 is built from 17 residues. The CDR3 here is CASSLGTGEILGNTIYF. Written as DNA, the CDR3 is TGCGCCAGCAGCTTGGGGACAGGAGAAATCTTGGGAAACACCATATATTTT.

DNA for the CDR3: TGTGCCAGCAGTTACTCAGGGACAGGGGATCCAGATACGCAGTATTTT. Protein sequence: CASSYSGTGDPDTQYF. This chain connects TRBV6-6 to TRBJ2-3, with 10 bases that match TRBD1. CDR1 MNHNY and CDR2 SVGAGI come from the germline V gene (reference sequence). This CDR3 spans 16 amino acids. V shed 0 bases and J 4 bases; nucleotides not matched to a gene: 4.

Points on this clone: A junction end diverges from the germline sequence, so it may reflect a read error. V usage is TRBV7-8 and J usage is TRBJ2-7, with 8 bases identical to TRBD2. CDR1 and CDR2 (germline): SGHVS, FQNEAQ. The length of the CDR3 is 12 residues. CDR3 DNA sequence: TGTGCCAGCAGCTTTCCAGGGGTAGCGGGGAACTTC. Amino acid sequence: CASSFPGVAGNF. Full variable domain (outside the CDR3, taken from reference TRBV7-8 and TRBJ2-7): GAGVSQSPRYKVAKRGQDVALRCDPISGHVSLFWYQQALGQGPEFLTYFQNEAQLDKSGLPSDRFFAERPEGSVSTLKIQRTQQEDSAVYLCASSFPGVAGNFGPGTRLTVT.

This clone was detected a few times. The chain employs TRBV20-1 and TRBJ2-5, with 8 bases fitting TRBD1. With 6 bases clipped from V and 7 bases from J, the junction kept 4 bases outside the gene matches. From germline, CDR1 is DFQATT and CDR2 SNEGSKA (reference sequence). The CDR3 covers 11 residues. The CDR3 DNA reads TGCAGTGCGCCAGGGGGCGGGACCCAGTACTTC. Its translation is CSAPGGGTQYF.